The 6 T cell receptor beta chains listed next were all sequenced from one sample in a study of T cells and Merkel cell carcinoma outcomes. Generated by immunoSEQ multiplex PCR, the TCRdb table keeps only in-frame clones and is missing some. This table has some 19,000 clones, roughly 87% appearing once. The sample was tumor tissue from Merkel cell carcinoma. These receptors were obtained from a human donor with Merkel cell carcinoma.

V and J are TRBV4-1 and TRBJ2-1; possible D gene TRBD2, 5 bases. The CDR3 sequence is 16 residues long. V was pared by 4 bases and J by 12 bases, with 25 bases between. Per the germline V gene, CDR1 is MGHRA and CDR2 is YSYEKL. For the CDR3, the DNA is TGCGCCAGCAGCCCGACTAAATGGACTCTTCTCCAACGGCAGTTCTTC. This gives the protein CASSPTKWTLLQRQFF.

This clone was seen more than once but under ten times. The chain joins TRBV7-2 to TRBJ2-7; D remains ambiguous. This CDR3 contains 11 residues. The ends were cut back, 6 bases at V and 10 bases at J, with 13 bases in the middle. CDR1 SGHTA and CDR2 FQGNSA come from the germline V gene. CDR3: CASSRTEDQYF. The DNA of the CDR3 is TGTGCCAGCAGTCGGACGGAAGATCAGTACTTC. Looking up the rest from reference TRBV7-2 and TRBJ2-7 gives the full variable domain: GAGVSQSPSNKVTEKGKDVELRCDPISGHTALYWYRQSLGQGLEFLIYFQGNSAPDKSGLPSDRFSAERTGGSVSTLTIQRTQQEDSAVYLCASSRTEDQYFGPGTRLTVT.

This clone was picked up a small number of times. The chain carries TRBV7-8 and TRBJ2-3, with D perhaps TRBD1 or TRBD2 (6 bases each). Germline values: CDR1 SGHVS, CDR2 FQNEAQ. This CDR3 has 15 residues. V was pared by 3 bases and J by 2 bases, with 12 bases between. The CDR3 is CASSLVGGPTDTQYF. DNA for the CDR3: TGTGCCAGCAGCTTGGTGGGGGGCCCCACAGATACGCAGTATTTT.

The rearrangement joins TRBV19 to TRBJ2-7; D is perhaps TRBD2 (6 bases). CDR3 length: 18 amino acids. The V and J ends lost 5 bases and 0 bases respectively, with 23 bases between them. CDR1 is LNHDA and CDR2 is SQIVND in the germline V gene (reference sequence). The CDR3 DNA is TGTGCCAGTAGTTTCACATTAGCGGCTAGTACCAGCTCCTACGAGCAGTACTTC. Protein sequence: CASSFTLAASTSSYEQYF.

The chain recombines TRBV4-2 with TRBJ1-2; D call uncertain. The V end lost 0 bases, the J end lost 7 bases, and 21 bases lay between the germline ends. In germline, CDR1 is LGHNA, CDR2 YNFKEQ. The CDR3 is made up of 17 amino acids. In DNA form, the CDR3 reads TGTGCCAGCAGCCAAGACGAGGGAGACTTCCAGGAAGGTGGCTACACCTTC. Its translation is CASSQDEGDFQEGGYTF.

The CDR3 DNA reads as TGTGCCAGCAGCTTATGGGGCTGGGGCTACACCTTC. Amino acid sequence: CASSLWGWGYTF. V gene TRBV7-3 combines with J gene TRBJ1-2; D possibly corresponds to TRBD1 (5 bases). Germline-derived CDR1 and CDR2 are SGHTA and FQGTGA. The CDR3 is 12 amino acids. V was cut by 2 bases and J by 8 bases, with 9 bases left in between.